These T cell receptor beta chains were read from a single sample in a study of technical replicates of blood from a few donors. The method was immunoSEQ multiplex PCR; TCRdb's version includes in-frame clones alone and lacks a portion of them. This table holds approximately 93,000 clones, approximately 93% found once. Sequencing used T cells isolated from PBMCs. Receptors originate from a human donor in good health. Both conserved end residues are part of each CDR3. The D gene is left open where the match is weak. A row's size may be missing; if present it is once, few, many or a size class.

j_call,cdr3_length,d_call,clone_size,v_call,cdr3_nt,cdr3_aa
TRBJ2-3,16,TRBD2,.,TRBV5-5,TGTGCCAGCAGCCTCCACGGACTAGCGGCTTCAGATACGCAGTATTTT,CASSLHGLAASDTQYF
TRBJ2-2,12,.,.,TRBV27,TGTGCCAGCAGCCAGAACACCGGGGAGCTGTTTTTT,CASSQNTGELFF
TRBJ2-2,15,.,.,TRBV9,TGTGCCAGCAGCCCCGTTGCGGGCAACACCGGGGAGCTGTTTTTT,CASSPVAGNTGELFF
TRBJ1-3,14,.,.,TRBV30,TGTGCCTGGAGTCGAGGGCTTTCTGGAAACACCATATATTTT,CAWSRGLSGNTIYF
TRBJ1-4,18,.,.,TRBV5-1,TGCGCCAGCAGCTTGGCCTTTTCGACTACTGCAACTAATGAAAAACTGTTTTTT,CASSLAFSTTATNEKLFF
TRBJ1-1,14,.,.,TRBV2,TGTGCCAGCAGTTTGCCGACAGGTTGGTCTGAAGCTTTCTTT,CASSLPTGWSEAFF
TRBJ1-2,14,.,.,TRBV6-1,TGTGCCAGCAGTGAAGAGGGGCCAAGGTATGGCTACACCTTC,CASSEEGPRYGYTF
TRBJ1-5,16,.,.,TRBV2,TGTGCCAGCTTGGAATCCGGGGGGGTAAAGGTTGGACCCCAGCATTTT,CASLESGGVKVGPQHF
TRBJ2-7,14,.,.,TRBV10-3,TGTGCCATCAGTGAAGAGGGCAGTAACCACGAGCAGTACTTC,CAISEEGSNHEQYF
TRBJ1-3,14,TRBD1,.,TRBV18,TGTGCCAGCTCACTGACAGGGGCTGGAAACACCATATATTTT,CASSLTGAGNTIYF
TRBJ2-6,16,.,.,TRBV29-1,TGCAGCGTTAGTCACAGGGCAAGCTCTGGGGCCAACGTCCTGACTTTC,CSVSHRASSGANVLTF
TRBJ2-1,19,TRBD2,.,TRBV2,TGTGCCAGCAGTGAAGCATTTGGGACTAGCGGGGGGCTTTACAATGAGCAGTTCTTC,CASSEAFGTSGGLYNEQFF
TRBJ2-7,12,.,.,TRBV28,TGTGCCAGCAGTTCCTCGGACATACCTCGAGACTTC,CASSSSDIPRDF
TRBJ2-5,16,TRBD1,.,TRBV15,TGTGCCACCAGCAGGCAACGGACAGGGGATCAAGAGACCCAGTACTTC,CATSRQRTGDQETQYF
TRBJ2-2,16,TRBD1,once,TRBV19,TGTGCCAGTAGCGACCTGACAGGGGAGGACACCGGGGAGCTGTTTTTT,CASSDLTGEDTGELFF
TRBJ1-5,15,TRBD1,.,TRBV6-6,TGTGCCAGCAGTACCGGGACAGGGGTTTCTCAGCCCCAGCATTTT,CASSTGTGVSQPQHF
TRBJ2-1,16,TRBD1,.,TRBV28,TGTGCCAGCAGTCCCTCCAGGGGGCCCACCTACAATGAGCAGTTCTTC,CASSPSRGPTYNEQFF
TRBJ2-7,13,.,.,TRBV19,TGTGCCAGTAGTACCCAGACTAGGACCGAGCAGTACTTC,CASSTQTRTEQYF
TRBJ2-7,14,.,.,TRBV7-9,TGTGCCAGCAGCTTAGAGGGGAACTCCTACGAGCAGTACTTC,CASSLEGNSYEQYF
TRBJ1-5,15,.,.,TRBV5-1,TGCGCCAGCAGCTTAGGTCGGAACTCGGGAGAGCCCCAGCATTTT,CASSLGRNSGEPQHF
TRBJ2-7,14,.,.,TRBV25-1,TGTGCCAGCAGTGCTCGAGATACGACCTACGAGCAGTACTTC,CASSARDTTYEQYF
TRBJ2-7,16,TRBD2,.,TRBV9,TGTGCCAGCAGCGTTGACGGGGAGGGAGTATCCTACGAGCAGTACTTC,CASSVDGEGVSYEQYF
TRBJ1-5,13,TRBD1,few,TRBV5-1,TGCGCCATCTCGGGACAGAGGTTCCAGCCCCAGCATTTT,CAISGQRFQPQHF
TRBJ1-2,13,.,.,TRBV6-5,TGTGCCAGCTTCGCCGGGGGGATTTATGGCTACACCTTC,CASFAGGIYGYTF
TRBJ2-1,14,TRBD2,.,TRBV5-1,TGCGCCAGCAGCCCCCATAGCGGGAGAAATGAGCAGTTCTTC,CASSPHSGRNEQFF
TRBJ1-2,16,.,.,TRBV21-1,TGTGCCAGCACCAAATCACCTTGGGAGGCTAACTATGGCTACACCTTC,CASTKSPWEANYGYTF
TRBJ2-3,15,.,.,TRBV7-9,TGTGCCAGCAGCCAAGGACTATCTAGCACAGATACGCAGTATTTT,CASSQGLSSTDTQYF
TRBJ1-4,11,.,.,TRBV10-1,TGCGCCAGCAGTGACGCGGGAAAACTGTTTTTT,CASSDAGKLFF
TRBJ2-1,18,.,once,TRBV2,TGTGCCAGCCGGGTCGAGTCGACATTCAGCGGTTCCTACAATGAGCAGTTCTTC,CASRVESTFSGSYNEQFF